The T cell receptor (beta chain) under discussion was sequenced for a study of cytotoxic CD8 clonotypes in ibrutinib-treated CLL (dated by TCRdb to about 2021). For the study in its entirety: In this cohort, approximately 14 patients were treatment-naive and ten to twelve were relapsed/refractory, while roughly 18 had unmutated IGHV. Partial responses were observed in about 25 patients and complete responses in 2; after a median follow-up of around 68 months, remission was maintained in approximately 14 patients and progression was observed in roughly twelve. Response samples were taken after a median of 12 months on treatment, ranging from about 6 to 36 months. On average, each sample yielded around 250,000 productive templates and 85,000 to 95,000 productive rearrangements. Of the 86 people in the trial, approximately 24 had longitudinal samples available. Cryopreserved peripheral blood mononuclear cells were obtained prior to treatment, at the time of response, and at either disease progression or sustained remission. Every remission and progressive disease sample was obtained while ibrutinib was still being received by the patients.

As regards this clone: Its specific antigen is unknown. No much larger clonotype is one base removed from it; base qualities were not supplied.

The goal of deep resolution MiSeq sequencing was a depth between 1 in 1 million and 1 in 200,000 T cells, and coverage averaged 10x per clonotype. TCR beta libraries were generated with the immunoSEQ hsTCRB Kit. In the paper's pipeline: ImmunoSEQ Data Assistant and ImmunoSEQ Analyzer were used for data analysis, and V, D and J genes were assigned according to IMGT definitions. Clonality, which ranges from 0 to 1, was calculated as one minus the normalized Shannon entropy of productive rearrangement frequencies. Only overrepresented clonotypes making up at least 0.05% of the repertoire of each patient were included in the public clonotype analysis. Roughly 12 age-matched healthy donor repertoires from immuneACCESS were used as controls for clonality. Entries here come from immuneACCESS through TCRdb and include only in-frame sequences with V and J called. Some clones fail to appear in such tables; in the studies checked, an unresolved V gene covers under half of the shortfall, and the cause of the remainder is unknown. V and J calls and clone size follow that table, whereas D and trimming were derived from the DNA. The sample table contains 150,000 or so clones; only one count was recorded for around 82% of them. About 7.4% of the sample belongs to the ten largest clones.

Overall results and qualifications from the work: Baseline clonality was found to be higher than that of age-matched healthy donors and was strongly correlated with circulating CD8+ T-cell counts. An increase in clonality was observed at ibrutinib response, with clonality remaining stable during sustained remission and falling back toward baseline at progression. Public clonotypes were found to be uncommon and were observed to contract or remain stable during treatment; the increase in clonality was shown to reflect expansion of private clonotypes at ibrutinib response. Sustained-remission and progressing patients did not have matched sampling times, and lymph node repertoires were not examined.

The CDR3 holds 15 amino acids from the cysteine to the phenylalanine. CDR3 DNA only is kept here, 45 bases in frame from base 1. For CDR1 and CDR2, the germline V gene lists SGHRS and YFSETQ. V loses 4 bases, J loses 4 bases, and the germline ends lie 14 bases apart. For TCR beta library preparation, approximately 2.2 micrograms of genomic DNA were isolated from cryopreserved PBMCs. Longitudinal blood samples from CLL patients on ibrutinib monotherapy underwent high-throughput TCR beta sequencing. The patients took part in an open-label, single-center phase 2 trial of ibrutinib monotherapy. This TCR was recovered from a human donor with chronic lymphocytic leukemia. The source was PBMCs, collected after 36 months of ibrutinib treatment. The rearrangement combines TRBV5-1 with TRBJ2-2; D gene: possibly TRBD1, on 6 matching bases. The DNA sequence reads TGCGCCAGCAGCCCCGTTGGACAGCCCACCGGGGAGCTGTTTTTT. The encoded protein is CASSPVGQPTGELFF. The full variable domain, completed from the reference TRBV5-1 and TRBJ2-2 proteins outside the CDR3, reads KAGVTQTPRYLIKTRGQQVTLSCSPISGHRSVSWYQQTPGQGLQFLFEYFSETQRNKGNFPGRFSGRQFSNSRSEMNVSTLELGDSALYLCASSPVGQPTGELFFGEGSRLTVL.